The 9 T cell receptor beta chains below come from one sample, sequenced in a study of technical replicates of blood from a handful of donors. Here immunoSEQ multiplex PCR was the method, and the copy in TCRdb shows in-frame clones only, minus some. The table records tens of thousands of clones, about 95% of them present only once. Material: PBMCs. The source of these receptors is a human donor in good health. Some clones in this sample may be carry-over from other donors' samples.

The chain carries TRBV19 and TRBJ2-7; possible D gene TRBD1, 6 bases. V gave up 1 base and J gave up 4 bases, with 14 bases separating them. Per germline, CDR1 LNHDA and CDR2 SQIVND (reference sequence). The CDR3 is 15 residues long. CDR3 loop: CASSIGTGTPYEQYF. In DNA, the CDR3 is TGTGCCAGTAGTATAGGAACAGGGACACCTTACGAGCAGTACTTC.

V usage is TRBV7-2 and J usage is TRBJ2-5; D is ambiguous. Germline V gene lookup returns CDR1 SGHTA and CDR2 FQGNSA. The V end was cut by 5 bases, the J end by 5 bases, with 6 bases between. This CDR3 spans 11 amino acids. The CDR3 protein is CASSPAETQYF. DNA of the CDR3: TGTGCCAGCAGCCCTGCGGAGACCCAGTACTTC.

The J gene is TRBJ1-1, the V gene TRBV11-2; TRBD1 aligns across 7 bases. Per germline, CDR1 SGHAT and CDR2 FQNNGV. The V segment lost 5 bases and the J segment 3 bases; nucleotides outside the gene matches: 6. The CDR3 length is 14 residues. CDR3 coding DNA: TGTGCCAGCAGCCGTAACACAGGGGACACTGAAGCTTTCTTT. Amino acid sequence: CASSRNTGDTEAFF.

The chain recombines TRBV2 with TRBJ2-1; a possible D gene is TRBD2 (5 bases). The CDR3 has 11 amino acids. Trimming shortened V by 4 bases and J by 10 bases, and 8 bases separated the two germline ends. The germline CDR1 and CDR2 sequences are SNHLY and FYNNEI. CDR3 DNA: TGTGCCAGCAGTGCGAGGAGGGAGCAGTTCTTC. Translation gives CASSARREQFF.

V gene TRBV6-1 combines with J gene TRBJ2-6, with TRBD2 matching over 7 bases. J was trimmed by 4 bases and V by 7 bases; bases with no gene match: 7. The CDR3 is made up of 15 amino acids. From germline, CDR1 is MNHNS and CDR2 SASEGT. CDR3 region: CASTRAGYGANVLTF. The CDR3 DNA is TGTGCCAGCACCCGAGCGGGGTACGGGGCCAACGTCCTGACTTTC.

The V gene is TRBV4-3, the J gene TRBJ2-3, with D possibly matching TRBD2 (5 bases). There are 13 residues in the CDR3. In germline, CDR1 is LGHNA, CDR2 YSLEER. Trimming cost V 3 bases and J 5 bases, with 9 bases left between them. CDR3 region: CASSQNGIDTQYF. CDR3 DNA: TGCGCCAGCAGCCAGAACGGGATAGATACGCAGTATTTT.

In its sample, this clone was seen once. The chain employs TRBV5-4 and TRBJ1-4; TRBD1 matches 8 bases. The CDR3 spans 15 residues. CDR1 is SGHNT and CDR2 is YYREEE in the germline V gene (reference sequence). V dropped 0 bases and J dropped 8; count of bases not matched to a gene: 6. CDR3 coding DNA: TGTGCCAGCAGCTTGGCCGGACAGGGCTTCGAAAAACTGTTTTTT. Translating it yields CASSLAGQGFEKLFF.

In its sample, this clone ranks as medium-sized. Other DNA sequences in this sample translate to the same CDR3. This chain joins TRBV5-1 and TRBJ2-1; TRBD2 matches at 10 bases. CDR3 length: 14 amino acids. The germline V gene encodes CDR1 SGHRS and CDR2 YFSETQ. V was pared by 3 bases and J by 4 bases, with 1 base of the junction left unmatched. CDR3 in amino acids: CASSSSGGYNEQFF. CDR3 DNA: TGCGCCAGCAGCTCTAGCGGGGGATACAATGAGCAGTTCTTC.

Only one count was recorded for this clone. V gene TRBV5-1 combines with J gene TRBJ2-3; TRBD2 is a possible D gene (5 bases). CDR3 length equals 16 residues. In germline, CDR1 is SGHRS, CDR2 YFSETQ. The V end was cut by 4 bases, the J end by 0 bases, with 15 bases between. For the CDR3, the DNA is TGCGCCAGCAGCGCGGCTAGCTGGGTTAGCACAGATACGCAGTATTTT. Translated, it gives CASSAASWVSTDTQYF.